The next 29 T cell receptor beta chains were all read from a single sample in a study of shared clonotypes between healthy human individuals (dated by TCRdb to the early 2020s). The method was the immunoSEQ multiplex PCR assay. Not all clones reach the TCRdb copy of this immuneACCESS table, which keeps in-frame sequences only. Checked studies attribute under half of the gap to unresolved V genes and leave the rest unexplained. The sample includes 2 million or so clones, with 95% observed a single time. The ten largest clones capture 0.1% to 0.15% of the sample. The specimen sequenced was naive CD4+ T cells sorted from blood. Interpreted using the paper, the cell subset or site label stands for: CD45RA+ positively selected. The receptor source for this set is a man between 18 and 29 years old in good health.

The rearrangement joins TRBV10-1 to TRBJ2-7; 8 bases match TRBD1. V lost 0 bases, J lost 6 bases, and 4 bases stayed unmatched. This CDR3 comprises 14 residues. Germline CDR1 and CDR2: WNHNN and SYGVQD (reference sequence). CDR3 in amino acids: CASSESITGGEQYF. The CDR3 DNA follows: TGCGCCAGCAGTGAGTCGATTACAGGGGGCGAGCAGTACTTC.

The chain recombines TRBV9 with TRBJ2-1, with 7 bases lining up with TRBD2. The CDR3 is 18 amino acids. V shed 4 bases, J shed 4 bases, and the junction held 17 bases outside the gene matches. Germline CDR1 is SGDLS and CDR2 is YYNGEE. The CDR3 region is CASSPSVVGGTIYNEQFF. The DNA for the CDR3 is TGTGCCAGCAGCCCCTCAGTGGTCGGGGGGACCATTTACAATGAGCAGTTCTTC.

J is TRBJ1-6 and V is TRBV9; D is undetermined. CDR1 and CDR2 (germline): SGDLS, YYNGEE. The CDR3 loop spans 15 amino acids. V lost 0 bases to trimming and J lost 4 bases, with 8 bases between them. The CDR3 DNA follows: TGTGCCAGCAGCGTAGATGGCAAATATAATTCACCCCTCCACTTT. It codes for CASSVDGKYNSPLHF.

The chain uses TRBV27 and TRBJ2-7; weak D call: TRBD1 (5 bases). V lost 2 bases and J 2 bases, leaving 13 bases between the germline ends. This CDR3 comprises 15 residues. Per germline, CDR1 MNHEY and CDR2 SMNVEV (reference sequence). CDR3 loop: CASSLNVAGTYEQYF. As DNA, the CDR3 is TGTGCCAGCAGTTTAAACGTCGCAGGGACCTACGAGCAGTACTTC.

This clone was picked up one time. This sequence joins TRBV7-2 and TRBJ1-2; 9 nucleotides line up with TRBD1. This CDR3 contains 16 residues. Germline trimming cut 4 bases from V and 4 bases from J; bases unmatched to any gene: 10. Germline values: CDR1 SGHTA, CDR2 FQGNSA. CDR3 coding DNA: TGTGCCAGCAGCTCCGCCCCACAGGGGGCTAGCTATGGCTACACCTTC. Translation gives CASSSAPQGASYGYTF.

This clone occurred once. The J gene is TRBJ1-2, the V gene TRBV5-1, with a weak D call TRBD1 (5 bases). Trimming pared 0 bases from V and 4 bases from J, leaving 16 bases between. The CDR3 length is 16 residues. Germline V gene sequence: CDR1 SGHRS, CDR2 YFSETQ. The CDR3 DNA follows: TGCGCCAGCAGCTTGGAAGTGGGGCTTGGTTTCTATGGCTACACCTTC. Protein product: CASSLEVGLGFYGYTF.

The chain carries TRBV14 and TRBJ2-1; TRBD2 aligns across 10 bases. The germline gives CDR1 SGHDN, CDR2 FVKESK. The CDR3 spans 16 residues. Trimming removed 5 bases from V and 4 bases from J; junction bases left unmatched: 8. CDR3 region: CASSEISGGPYNEQFF. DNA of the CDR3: TGTGCCAGCAGCGAAATTAGCGGGGGGCCTTACAATGAGCAGTTCTTC.

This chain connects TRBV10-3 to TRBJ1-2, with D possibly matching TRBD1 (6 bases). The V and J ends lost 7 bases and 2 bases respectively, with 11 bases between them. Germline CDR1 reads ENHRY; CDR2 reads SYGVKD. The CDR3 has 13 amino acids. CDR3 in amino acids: CAITAGQNYGYTF. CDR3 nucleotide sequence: TGTGCCATCACGGCGGGACAAAACTATGGCTACACCTTC.

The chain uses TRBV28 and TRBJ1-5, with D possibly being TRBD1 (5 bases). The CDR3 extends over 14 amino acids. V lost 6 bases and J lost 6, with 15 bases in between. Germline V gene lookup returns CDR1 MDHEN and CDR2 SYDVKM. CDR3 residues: CASRPPGKGQPQHF. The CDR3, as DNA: TGTGCCAGCAGGCCCCCAGGGAAAGGTCAGCCCCAGCATTTT. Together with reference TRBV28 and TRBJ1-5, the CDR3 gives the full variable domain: DVKVTQSSRYLVKRTGEKVFLECVQDMDHENMFWYRQDPGLGLRLIYFSYDVKMKEKGDIPEGYSVSREKKERFSLILESASTNQTSMYLCASRPPGKGQPQHFGDGTRLSIL.

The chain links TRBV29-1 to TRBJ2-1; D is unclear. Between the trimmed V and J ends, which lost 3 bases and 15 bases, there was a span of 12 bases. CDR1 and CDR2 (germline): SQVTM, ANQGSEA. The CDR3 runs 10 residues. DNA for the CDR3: TGCAGCGTTGATCGACGAGGTCTGTTCTTC. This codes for CSVDRRGLFF.

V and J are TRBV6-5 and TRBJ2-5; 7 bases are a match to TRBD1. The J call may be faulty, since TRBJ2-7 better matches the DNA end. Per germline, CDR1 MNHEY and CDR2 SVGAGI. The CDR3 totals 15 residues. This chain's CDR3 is CASSYLDRPSVEQYF. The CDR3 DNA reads TGTGCCAGCAGTTACTTGGACAGGCCGTCCGTCGAGCAGTACTTC.

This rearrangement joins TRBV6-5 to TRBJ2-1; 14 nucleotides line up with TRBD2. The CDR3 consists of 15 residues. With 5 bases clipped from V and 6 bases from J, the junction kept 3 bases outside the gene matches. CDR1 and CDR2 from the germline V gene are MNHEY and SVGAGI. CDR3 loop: CASSTGLAGANEQFF. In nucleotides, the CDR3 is TGTGCCAGCAGTACGGGACTAGCGGGAGCCAATGAGCAGTTCTTC.

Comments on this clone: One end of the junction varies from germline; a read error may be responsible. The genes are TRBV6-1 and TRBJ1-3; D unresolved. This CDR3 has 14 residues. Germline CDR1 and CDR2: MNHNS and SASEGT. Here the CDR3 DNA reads TGTGCCAGCAGGGAAGGAGCATCTGGAAACACCATATATTTT. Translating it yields CASREGASGNTIYF.

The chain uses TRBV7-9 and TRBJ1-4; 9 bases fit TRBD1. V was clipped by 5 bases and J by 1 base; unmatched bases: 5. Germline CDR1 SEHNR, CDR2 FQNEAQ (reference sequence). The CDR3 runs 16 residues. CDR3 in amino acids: CASSKDRGGTNEKLFF. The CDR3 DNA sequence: TGTGCCAGCAGCAAAGACAGGGGGGGAACTAATGAAAAACTGTTTTTT.

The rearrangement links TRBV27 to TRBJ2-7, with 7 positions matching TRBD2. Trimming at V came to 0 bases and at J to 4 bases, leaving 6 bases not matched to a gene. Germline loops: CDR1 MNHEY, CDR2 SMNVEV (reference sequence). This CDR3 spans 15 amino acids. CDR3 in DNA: TGTGCCAGCAGTTTATCGGAGACTAGCCGGTACGAGCAGTACTTC. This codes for CASSLSETSRYEQYF.

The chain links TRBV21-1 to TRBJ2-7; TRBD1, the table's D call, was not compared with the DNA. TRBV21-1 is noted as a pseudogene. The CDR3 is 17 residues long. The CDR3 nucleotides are TGTGCCAGCAGTAGATTACCGGAACAGGAAAGCTCCTACGAGCAGTACTTC. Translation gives CASSRLPEQESSYEQYF.

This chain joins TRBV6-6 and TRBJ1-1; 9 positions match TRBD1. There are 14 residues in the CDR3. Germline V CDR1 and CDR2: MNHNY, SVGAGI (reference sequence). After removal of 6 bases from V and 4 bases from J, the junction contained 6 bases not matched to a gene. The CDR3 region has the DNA TGTGCCAGCAGACCTGGACAGGGGACCACTGAAGCTTTCTTT. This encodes CASRPGQGTTEAFF.

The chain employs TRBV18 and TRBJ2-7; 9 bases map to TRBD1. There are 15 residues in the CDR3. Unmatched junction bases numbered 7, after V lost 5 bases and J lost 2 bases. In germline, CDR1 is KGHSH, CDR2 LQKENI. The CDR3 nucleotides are TGTGCCAGCTCATCGACAGGGGGTCTAACCTACGAGCAGTACTTC. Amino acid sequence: CASSSTGGLTYEQYF.

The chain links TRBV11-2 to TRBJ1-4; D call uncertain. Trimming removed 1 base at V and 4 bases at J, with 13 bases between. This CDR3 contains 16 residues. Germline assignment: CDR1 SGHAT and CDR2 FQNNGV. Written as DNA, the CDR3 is TGTGCCAGCAGCTTAGTAACGGGCAGCTATAATGAAAAACTGTTTTTT. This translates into CASSLVTGSYNEKLFF. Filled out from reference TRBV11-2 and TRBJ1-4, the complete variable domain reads EAGVAQSPRYKIIEKRQSVAFWCNPISGHATLYWYQQILGQGPKLLIQFQNNGVVDDSQLPKDRFSAERLKGVDSTLKIQPAKLEDSAVYLCASSLVTGSYNEKLFFGSGTQLSVL.

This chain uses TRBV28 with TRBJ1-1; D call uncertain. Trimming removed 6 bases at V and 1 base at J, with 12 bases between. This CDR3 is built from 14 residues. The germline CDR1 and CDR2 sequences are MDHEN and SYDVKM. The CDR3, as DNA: TGTGCCAGCAGGACTAGATGGACGAACACTGAAGCTTTCTTT. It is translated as CASRTRWTNTEAFF.

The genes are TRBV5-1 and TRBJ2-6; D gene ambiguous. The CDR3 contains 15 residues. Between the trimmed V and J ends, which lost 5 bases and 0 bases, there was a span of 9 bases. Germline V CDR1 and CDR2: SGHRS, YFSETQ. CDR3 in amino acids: CASRIGLSGANVLTF. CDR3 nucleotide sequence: TGCGCCAGCAGAATAGGGCTCTCTGGGGCCAACGTCCTGACTTTC.

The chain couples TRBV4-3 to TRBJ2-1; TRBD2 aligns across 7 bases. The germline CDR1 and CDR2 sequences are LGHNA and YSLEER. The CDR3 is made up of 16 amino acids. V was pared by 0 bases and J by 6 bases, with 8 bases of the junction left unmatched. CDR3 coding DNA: TGCGCCAGCAGCCAAGATGCGGGAGCGAGGGGCAATGAGCAGTTCTTC. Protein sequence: CASSQDAGARGNEQFF.

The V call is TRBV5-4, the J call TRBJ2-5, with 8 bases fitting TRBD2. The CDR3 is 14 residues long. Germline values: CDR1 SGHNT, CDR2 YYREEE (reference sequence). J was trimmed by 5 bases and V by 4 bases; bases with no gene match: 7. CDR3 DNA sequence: TGTGCCAGCAGCCCCAACCCGGGAGGGGAGACCCAGTACTTC. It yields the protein CASSPNPGGETQYF.

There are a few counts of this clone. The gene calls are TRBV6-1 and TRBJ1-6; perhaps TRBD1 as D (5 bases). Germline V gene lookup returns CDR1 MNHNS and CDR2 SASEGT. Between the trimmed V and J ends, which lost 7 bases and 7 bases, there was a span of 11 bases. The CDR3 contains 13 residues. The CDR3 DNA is TGTGCCAGCACGGTCAGGGAGAATTCACCCCTCCACTTT. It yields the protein CASTVRENSPLHF.

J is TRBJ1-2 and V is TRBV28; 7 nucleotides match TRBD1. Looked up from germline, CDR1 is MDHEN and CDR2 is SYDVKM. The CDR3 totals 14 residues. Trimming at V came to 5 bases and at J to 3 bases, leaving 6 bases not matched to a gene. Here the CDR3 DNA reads TGTGCCAGCAGTCTGCTAACAGGGGACTATGGCTACACCTTC. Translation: CASSLLTGDYGYTF.

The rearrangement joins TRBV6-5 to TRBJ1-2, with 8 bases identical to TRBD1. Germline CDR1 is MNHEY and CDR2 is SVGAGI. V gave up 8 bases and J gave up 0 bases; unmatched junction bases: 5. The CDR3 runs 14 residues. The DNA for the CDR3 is TGTGCCAGCTGGACAGGGAACTCTAACTATGGCTACACCTTC. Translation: CASWTGNSNYGYTF.

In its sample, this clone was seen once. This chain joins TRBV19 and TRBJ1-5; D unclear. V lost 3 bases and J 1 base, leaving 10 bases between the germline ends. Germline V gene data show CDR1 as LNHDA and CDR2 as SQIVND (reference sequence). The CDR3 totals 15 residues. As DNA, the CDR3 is TGTGCCAGTAGTATGACCCCTGGGAGCAATCAGCCCCAGCATTTT. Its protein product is CASSMTPGSNQPQHF.

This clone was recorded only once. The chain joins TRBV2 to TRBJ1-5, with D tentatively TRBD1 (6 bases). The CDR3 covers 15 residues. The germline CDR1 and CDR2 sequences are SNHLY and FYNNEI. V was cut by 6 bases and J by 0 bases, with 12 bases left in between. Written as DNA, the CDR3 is TGTGCCAGCAGAGACCGGGACAATAGCAATCAGCCCCAGCATTTT. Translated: CASRDRDNSNQPQHF.

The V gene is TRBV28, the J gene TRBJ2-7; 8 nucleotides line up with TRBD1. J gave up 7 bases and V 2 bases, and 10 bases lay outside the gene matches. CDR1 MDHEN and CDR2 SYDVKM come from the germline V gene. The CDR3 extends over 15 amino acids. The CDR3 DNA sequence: TGTGCCAGCAGTTTACGACAGGGGCTTCCCTTAGAGCAGTACTTC. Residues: CASSLRQGLPLEQYF.